Listed below are T cell receptor beta chains from one sample, sequenced in a study of beta chain features in type 1 diabetes. Only in-frame clones appear in the TCRdb table, and some are missing; sequencing was by immunoSEQ multiplex PCR. The sample consists of 130,000 to 150,000 clones, roughly 48% of them appearing once. Sample: Tregs from blood. Receptor source: a man between 18 and 29 years old in good health. CDR3s include the opening cysteine and the closing phenylalanine or tryptophan. Each record gives: V gene, D gene, clone size, J gene, CDR3 protein, CDR3 DNA. D genes are given only for firm matches. Clone sizes are given selectively: once, few, many, or a class where the clone is expanded.

TRBV28	TRBD1	few	TRBJ1-4	CASTSFGTGEKLFF	TGTGCCAGCACCTCTTTTGGGACAGGGGAAAAACTGTTTTTT
TRBV4-2	NA	once	TRBJ1-6	CASSQDQQSSPLHF	TGTGCCAGCAGCCAAGATCAACAATCCTCACCCCTCCACTTT
TRBV9	NA	few	TRBJ2-7	CASSEGGVSYEQYF	TGTGCCAGCAGCGAAGGGGGGGTATCCTACGAGCAGTACTTC
TRBV11-2	NA	few	TRBJ1-2	CASSLDLRTARGNGYTF	TGTGCCAGCAGCTTAGATCTCCGGACGGCTCGAGGGAATGGCTACACCTTC
TRBV29-1	NA	few	TRBJ2-7	CSPSSRGKGQQYF	TGCAGCCCTTCCTCCAGGGGAAAAGGTCAGCAGTACTTC
TRBV29-1	NA	NA	TRBJ1-2	CSDLRGGGYGYTF	TGCAGCGACCTGAGGGGAGGGGGGTATGGCTACACCTTC
TRBV29-1	NA	NA	TRBJ2-7	CSVLSGIYEQYF	TGCAGCGTTTTATCCGGGATCTACGAGCAGTACTTC
TRBV5-1	NA	NA	TRBJ2-7	CASSSRGYEQYF	TGCGCCAGCAGCTCCCGGGGTTACGAGCAGTACTTC
TRBV4-3	TRBD1	once	TRBJ1-5	CASSLRQGAGQPQHF	TGCGCCAGCAGCCTAAGACAGGGGGCTGGTCAGCCCCAGCATTTT
TRBV5-4	NA	NA	TRBJ2-5	CASSRDSQETQYF	TGTGCCAGCAGCCGGGACTCCCAGGAGACCCAGTACTTC
TRBV19	NA	NA	TRBJ2-2	CASSIVLNTGELFF	TGTGCCAGTAGTATAGTTCTAAACACCGGGGAGCTGTTTTTT
TRBV5-6	NA	NA	TRBJ2-7	CASSLEPTSSYEQYF	TGTGCCAGCAGCTTGGAACCAACGAGCTCCTACGAGCAGTACTTC
TRBV7-9	NA	NA	TRBJ1-3	CASSYRLRSGNTIYF	TGTGCCAGCAGCTACCGACTTCGTTCTGGAAACACCATATATTTT
TRBV7-2	TRBD2	few	TRBJ2-3	CASSRMGGSVDTQYF	TGTGCCAGCAGCCGGATGGGCGGGAGCGTGGATACGCAGTATTTT
TRBV27	TRBD2	few	TRBJ2-1	CASTRAGVPYNEQFF	TGTGCCAGCACTCGAGCGGGAGTGCCCTACAATGAGCAGTTCTTC
TRBV2	NA	NA	TRBJ1-5	CASSEGDIRNQPQHF	TGTGCCAGCAGTGAGGGGGACATACGCAATCAGCCCCAGCATTTT
TRBV2	NA	NA	TRBJ2-7	CASAERTASAGEQYF	TGTGCCAGCGCCGAAAGGACAGCGTCTGCCGGCGAGCAGTACTTC
TRBV5-4	TRBD2	few	TRBJ2-5	CASSLGSGEGLETQYF	TGTGCCAGCAGCTTAGGGAGCGGGGAAGGGTTAGAGACCCAGTACTTC
TRBV11-1	TRBD2	few	TRBJ2-1	CASMSGVYNEQFF	TGTGCCAGCATGAGCGGGGTGTACAATGAGCAGTTCTTC
TRBV6-5	NA	NA	TRBJ1-1	CASSYSAGTSREAFF	TGTGCCAGCAGTTACTCTGCCGGGACTTCCAGAGAAGCTTTCTTT
TRBV4-2	TRBD1	NA	TRBJ2-5	CASSRAGGGETQYF	TGTGCCAGCTCGCGGGCAGGGGGCGGGGAGACCCAGTACTTC
TRBV5-1	NA	NA	TRBJ2-5	CASSPLQETQYF	TGCGCCAGCAGCCCTCTCCAAGAGACCCAGTACTTC
TRBV6-1	TRBD2	NA	TRBJ2-1	CASRSGGIDEQFF	TGTGCCAGCCGGTCGGGGGGAATCGATGAGCAGTTCTTC
TRBV7-9	TRBD1	NA	TRBJ2-7	CASSRPGQGLAYEQYF	TGTGCCAGCAGCCGACCGGGACAGGGCCTAGCCTACGAGCAGTACTTC
TRBV30	NA	NA	TRBJ1-1	CAWIRSRNTEAFF	TGTGCCTGGATCCGGTCGAGAAACACTGAAGCTTTCTTT
TRBV18	NA	NA	TRBJ2-7	CASSPSDEQYF	TGTGCCAGCTCACCATCGGACGAGCAGTACTTC
TRBV28	TRBD1	few	TRBJ2-3	CASSWGTDFTDTQYF	TGTGCCAGCAGCTGGGGGACAGACTTCACAGATACGCAGTATTTT
TRBV7-2	NA	NA	TRBJ1-2	CASSLRGGGYTF	TGTGCCAGCAGCTTAAGAGGGGGTGGCTACACCTTC
TRBV4-2	TRBD1	NA	TRBJ2-5	CASSPFRDRALQETQYF	TGTGCCAGCAGCCCATTCCGGGACAGGGCCCTCCAAGAGACCCAGTACTTC
TRBV7-2	TRBD1	once	TRBJ1-1	CASSPRTGWTTEAFF	TGTGCCAGCAGCCCCCGGACAGGGTGGACCACTGAAGCTTTCTTT
TRBV7-9	NA	NA	TRBJ2-5	CASSGPLGELGETQYF	TGTGCCAGCAGCGGCCCGCTAGGCGAACTCGGGGAGACCCAGTACTTC
TRBV7-2	NA	few	TRBJ2-6	CASSLHSPGANVLTF	TGTGCCAGCAGCTTACACAGCCCTGGGGCCAACGTCCTGACTTTC
TRBV4-3	NA	NA	TRBJ1-3	CASSQDLGGVGNTIYF	TGCGCCAGCAGCCAAGATCTTGGAGGGGTTGGAAACACCATATATTTT
TRBV7-5	NA	NA	TRBJ2-7	CARSQDRGREQYF	TGTGCCAGAAGCCAAGACAGGGGGCGCGAGCAGTACTTC
TRBV25-1	NA	few	TRBJ1-1	CASSESSYPTGIITEAFF	TGTGCCAGCAGTGAATCGAGCTACCCAACAGGGATCATCACTGAAGCTTTCTTT
TRBV10-3	TRBD2	NA	TRBJ2-1	CAISNLAGGNNEQFF	TGTGCCATCAGCAATCTAGCGGGAGGTAACAATGAGCAGTTCTTC
TRBV7-7	NA	NA	TRBJ2-2	CASSLSDTGELFF	TGTGCCAGCAGCTTATCCGACACCGGGGAGCTGTTTTTT
TRBV30	NA	once	TRBJ1-2	CAWRGGVPHYGYTF	TGTGCCTGGAGGGGGGGAGTTCCTCACTATGGCTACACCTTC
TRBV28	TRBD1	few	TRBJ2-3	CASSSPGQGGDTQYF	TGTGCCAGCAGTTCTCCGGGACAGGGCGGAGATACGCAGTATTTT
TRBV6-1	NA	once	TRBJ2-7	CASSESAGIVYEQYF	TGTGCCAGCAGTGAATCCGCGGGGATTGTCTACGAGCAGTACTTC
TRBV7-9	NA	few	TRBJ1-2	CASGAAETSGFRGYTF	TGTGCCAGCGGGGCCGCAGAGACCAGTGGTTTCAGGGGCTACACCTTC
TRBV6-1	NA	few	TRBJ1-5	CASSEWGVDQPQHF	TGTGCCAGCAGTGAATGGGGGGTTGATCAGCCCCAGCATTTT
TRBV7-6	NA	NA	TRBJ2-7	CASSLGGHTYEQYF	TGTGCCAGCAGCTTAGGGGGGCACACCTACGAGCAGTACTTC
TRBV7-2	TRBD1	NA	TRBJ1-1	CASSLQGVGTEAFF	TGTGCCAGCAGCTTACAGGGGGTCGGTACTGAAGCTTTCTTT
TRBV6-1	NA	NA	TRBJ1-5	CASSELSPPRPQHF	TGTGCCAGCAGTGAGCTCTCGCCCCCTAGGCCCCAGCATTTT
TRBV6-5	TRBD2	NA	TRBJ2-7	CASADGAGWDYGQYF	TGTGCCAGCGCCGACGGGGCGGGGTGGGACTACGGGCAGTACTTC
TRBV9	NA	few	TRBJ1-3	CASSVEGAGNTIYF	TGTGCCAGCAGCGTAGAGGGAGCTGGAAACACCATATATTTT
TRBV29-1	NA	few	TRBJ1-2	CSVVTTYYGYTF	TGCAGCGTTGTAACGACTTACTATGGCTACACCTTC
TRBV29-1	TRBD1	NA	TRBJ1-2	CSVWDRANYGYTF	TGCAGCGTTTGGGACAGAGCAAACTATGGCTACACCTTC
TRBV15	TRBD1	NA	TRBJ2-5	CATSRDRGRLGETQYF	TGTGCCACCAGCAGGGACAGGGGGCGACTGGGAGAGACCCAGTACTTC
TRBV4-3	TRBD2	NA	TRBJ2-3	CASSQGTSGSTDTQYF	TGCGCCAGCAGCCAAGGGACTAGCGGGAGCACAGATACGCAGTATTTT
TRBV5-1	NA	NA	TRBJ2-1	CASSLPGMGQDEQFF	TGCGCCAGCAGCTTGCCGGGAATGGGACAAGATGAGCAGTTCTTC
TRBV6-5	NA	few	TRBJ1-2	CASSSRFPLAYGYTF	TGTGCCAGCAGTTCCCGATTCCCCCTGGCCTATGGCTACACCTTC
TRBV7-2	NA	NA	TRBJ1-2	CASSSGAFYGYTF	TGTGCCAGCAGCTCCGGAGCTTTCTATGGCTACACCTTC
TRBV20-1	NA	NA	TRBJ2-7	CSATPSYEQYF	TGCAGTGCTACCCCATCCTACGAGCAGTACTTC
TRBV7-2	NA	few	TRBJ2-6	CASSLAPTVTRGANVLTF	TGTGCCAGCAGCTTAGCGCCGACAGTAACTCGCGGGGCCAACGTCCTGACTTTC
TRBV7-8	NA	few	TRBJ2-7	CASSQSSYGLRNSYEQYF	TGTGCCAGCAGTCAGTCATCCTATGGACTGAGGAACTCCTACGAGCAGTACTTC
TRBV7-2	TRBD2	NA	TRBJ2-7	CASSSPSGYEQYF	TGTGCCAGCAGCTCACCTAGCGGCTACGAGCAGTACTTC
TRBV7-2	TRBD2	few	TRBJ2-5	CASSLVPWLAGKEETQYF	TGTGCCAGCAGCTTAGTCCCCTGGCTAGCGGGGAAGGAAGAGACCCAGTACTTC